This T cell receptor beta chain is from a study of T cell responses to AZD1222 COVID-19 vaccine. This CDR3 is 16 amino acids long. V shed 4 bases and J shed 5 bases, with 18 bases lying between them. Germline CDR1 MNHEY, CDR2 SMNVEV (reference sequence). As to this clone: Its antigen is currently unknown.

Assay used: immunoSEQ multiplex PCR; TCRdb lists only in-frame clones, some missing. The sample yields under 110,000 clones, about 90% seen once. Findings and caveats of the study: Per reports, nearly half of all spike-specific TCRs target regions that are unmutated in variants. A mostly white British donor set with more females was recruited, and clonal diversity was possibly underestimated.

The chain carries TRBV27 and TRBJ2-4, with TRBD2 as a possible D gene (7 bases). This material consisted of peripheral blood, taken on day 0 of AZD1222 vaccination. The clonotype was recovered from an adult in good health. The CDR3 sequence: CASSSTTGGGQNIQYF. Written as DNA, the CDR3 is TGTGCCAGCAGTTCTACCACCGGCGGGGGCCAAAACATTCAGTACTTC.